The rows below give T cell receptor beta chains drawn from one sample of a study of T cell responses to AZD1222 COVID-19 vaccine. The data were produced by immunoSEQ multiplex PCR, yet TCRdb's version contains in-frame clones alone and is incomplete. The top ten clones hold under 8.5% of a sample with over 55,000 clones, roughly 80% of them seen once. The input for sequencing was peripheral blood, taken 28 days after the second AZD1222 dose. The receptor source for this set is an adult who received the AZD1222 COVID-19 vaccine. CDR3s include the opening cysteine and the closing phenylalanine or tryptophan.

TRBV2,TRBJ1-2,CASSESGDQEGYTF
TRBV5-6,TRBJ2-7,CASSPRLSIRGQYF
TRBV28,TRBJ1-5,CASSFSVDQPQHF
TRBV9,TRBJ2-1,CASSVAGYFNNEQFF
TRBV11-2,TRBJ1-1,CASSLGTGALNTEAFF
TRBV7-8,TRBJ2-1,CASSQGLAGGPGYNEQFF
TRBV18,TRBJ1-4,CASSPSQGENEKLFF
TRBV27,TRBJ1-3,CASSRGGTGAFDTIYF
TRBV5-1,TRBJ1-4,CASSLSTGLNNEKLFF
TRBV3-1/TRBV3-2,TRBJ2-7,CASSPGTGHHEQYF
TRBV5-1,TRBJ1-1,CASSLVVGRTEAFF
TRBV29-1,TRBJ2-2,CSVVGIDTGELFF
TRBV28,TRBJ2-3,CASTTMRGTQYF
TRBV5-1,TRBJ2-7,CASSLAVGQGGSYEQYF
TRBV15,TRBJ2-1,CATSRDPWGAYNEQFF
TRBV4-2,TRBJ1-3,CASSLTGINSGNTIYF
TRBV6-5,TRBJ1-1,CASSTGGRTEAFF
TRBV25-1,TRBJ1-2,CASSDPDSPGYTF